This T cell receptor beta chain was observed in a study of cytomegalovirus exposure and HLA in healthy donors. Study-level findings and limits: Reportedly, diagnosis of cytomegalovirus status by the classifier showed high specificity and sensitivity. Previous analysis showed most TCR beta V segments were productive about 87% or about 30% of the time. It was reported in a later analysis that an Asian-associated ancestry cluster showed fewer N-insertions than the 666-donor mean.

PCR was performed using 60 Vbeta and 13 Jbeta primers. TCRdb's table, derived via immunoSEQ multiplex PCR, lists solely in-frame clones and lacks some. The sample includes about 140,000 clones, about four fifths of them seen just once. The length of the CDR3 is 15 residues. The germline V gene encodes CDR1 MNHNY and CDR2 SVGAGI (reference sequence). V shed 2 bases and J shed 6 bases, with 16 bases lying between them. Concerning this clone itself: The target antigen is unknown.

Input material: PBMCs. The origin of this receptor is a middle-aged man in good health and CMV-seropositive. V gene TRBV6-6 combines with J gene TRBJ1-1; D unclear. The CDR3 loop is CASSYLAGGSSEAFF. The CDR3 DNA reads TGTGCCAGCAGTTACCTAGCCGGTGGTAGCTCTGAAGCTTTCTTT.